This T cell receptor beta chain is from a study of blood T cell repertoires in COVID-19. Study-wide background: Acute-phase and convalescent COVID-19 samples originated in the United States, Italy and Spain.

This clone has a handful of counts. Per the authors' pipeline: By means of reference gene primer amplification, nucleated cell counts were estimated. Only in-frame clones appear in the TCRdb table, and some are missing; sequencing was by immunoSEQ multiplex PCR. V, J and clone size are those of that table, while D and trimming were read from the DNA. The data show 150,000 or so clones, over 75% seen once. Sequencing input: peripheral blood. This clonotype originated in a man aged 65-85 years who had recovered from COVID-19.

In DNA form, the CDR3 reads TGTGCCAGCAGTGGGACAGCGTATGGCTACACCTTC. Protein: CASSGTAYGYTF. The chain is built from TRBV28 and TRBJ1-2, with TRBD1 matching over 7 bases. Germline CDR1 reads MDHEN; CDR2 reads SYDVKM. The CDR3 spans 12 residues. V lost 5 bases to trimming and J lost 5 bases; unmatched junction nucleotides: 2.